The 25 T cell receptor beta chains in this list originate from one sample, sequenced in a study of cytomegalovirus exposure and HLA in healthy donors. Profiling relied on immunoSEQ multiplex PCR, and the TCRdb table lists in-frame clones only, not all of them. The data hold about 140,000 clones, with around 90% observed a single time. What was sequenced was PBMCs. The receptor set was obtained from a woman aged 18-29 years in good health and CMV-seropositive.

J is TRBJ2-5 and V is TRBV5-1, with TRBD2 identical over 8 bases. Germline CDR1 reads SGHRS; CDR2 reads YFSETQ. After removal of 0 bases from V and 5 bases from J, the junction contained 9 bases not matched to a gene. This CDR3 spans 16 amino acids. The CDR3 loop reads CASSLGRGGMQETQYF. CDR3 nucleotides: TGCGCCAGCAGCTTGGGACGGGGGGGTATGCAGGAGACCCAGTACTTC.

CDR3 bases: TGTGCCAGCAGTTTATCGAGCGCCGGGCAGGCGGGGTCACCCCTCCACTTT. Protein: CASSLSSAGQAGSPLHF. The chain carries TRBV27 and TRBJ1-6; D not certain. The CDR3 is made up of 17 amino acids. With 0 bases removed from V and 10 bases from J, the gap between germline ends came to 19 bases. Looked up from germline, CDR1 is MNHEY and CDR2 is SMNVEV (reference sequence).

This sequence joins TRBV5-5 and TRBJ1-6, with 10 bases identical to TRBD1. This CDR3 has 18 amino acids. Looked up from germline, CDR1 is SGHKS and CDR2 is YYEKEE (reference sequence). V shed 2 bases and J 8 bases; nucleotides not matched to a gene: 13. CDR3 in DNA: TGTGCCAGCAGCTTTAGGGACAGGGGAGGATTCGGGGATTCACCCCTCCACTTT. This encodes CASSFRDRGGFGDSPLHF.

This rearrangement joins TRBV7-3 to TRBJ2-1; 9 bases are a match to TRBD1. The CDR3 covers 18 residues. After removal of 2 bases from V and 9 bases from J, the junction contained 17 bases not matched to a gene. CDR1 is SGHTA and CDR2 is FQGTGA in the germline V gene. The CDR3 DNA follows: TGTGCCAGCAGCTTACGCCGGGGACAGGGCTACGCTGGGAGTGAGCAGTTCTTC. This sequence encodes CASSLRRGQGYAGSEQFF.

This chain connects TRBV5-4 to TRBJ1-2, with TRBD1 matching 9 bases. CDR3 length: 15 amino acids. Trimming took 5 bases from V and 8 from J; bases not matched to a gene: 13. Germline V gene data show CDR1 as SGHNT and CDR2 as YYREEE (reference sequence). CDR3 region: CASSRVLGQGFGYTF. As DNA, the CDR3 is TGTGCCAGCAGTCGTGTGTTGGGACAGGGCTTCGGCTACACCTTC.

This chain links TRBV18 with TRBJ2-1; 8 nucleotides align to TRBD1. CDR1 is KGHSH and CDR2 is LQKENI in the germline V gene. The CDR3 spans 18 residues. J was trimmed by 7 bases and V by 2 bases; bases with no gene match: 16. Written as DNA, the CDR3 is TGTGCCAGCTCACCAAATACACTAGGGACAGGTGCTAGGAATGAGCAGTTCTTC. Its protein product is CASSPNTLGTGARNEQFF.

The CDR3 nucleotides are TGTGCCAGCAGTATCAACGGGACACCCTATGGCTACACCTTC. The encoded protein is CASSINGTPYGYTF. This chain links TRBV28 with TRBJ1-2, with D possibly TRBD1 on 6 matching bases. The CDR3 contains 14 residues. Germline loops: CDR1 MDHEN, CDR2 SYDVKM. V lost 5 bases and J lost 4, with 14 bases in between.

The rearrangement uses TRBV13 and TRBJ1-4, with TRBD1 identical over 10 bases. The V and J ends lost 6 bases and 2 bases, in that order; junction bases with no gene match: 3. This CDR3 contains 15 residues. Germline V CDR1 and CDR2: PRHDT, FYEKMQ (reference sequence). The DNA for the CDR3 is TGTGCCAGCAGATCGACAGGGGGCACTAATGAAAAACTGTTTTTT. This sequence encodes CASRSTGGTNEKLFF.

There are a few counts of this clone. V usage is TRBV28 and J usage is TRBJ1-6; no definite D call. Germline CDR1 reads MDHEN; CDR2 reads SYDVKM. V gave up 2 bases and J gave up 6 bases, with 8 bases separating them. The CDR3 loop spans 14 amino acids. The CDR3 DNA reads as TGTGCCAGCAGTTTACACTCCGGTAATTCACCCCTCCACTTT. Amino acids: CASSLHSGNSPLHF.

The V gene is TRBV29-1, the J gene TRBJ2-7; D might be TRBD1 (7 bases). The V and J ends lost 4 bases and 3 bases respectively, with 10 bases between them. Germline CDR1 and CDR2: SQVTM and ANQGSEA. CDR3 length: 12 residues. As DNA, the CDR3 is TGCAGCGTTGGGGGGGACAGCTACGAGCAGTACTTC. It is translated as CSVGGDSYEQYF.

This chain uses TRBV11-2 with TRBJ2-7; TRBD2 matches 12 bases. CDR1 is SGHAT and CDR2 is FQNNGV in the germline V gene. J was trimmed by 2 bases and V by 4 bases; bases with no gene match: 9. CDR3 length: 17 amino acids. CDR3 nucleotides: TGTGCCAGCAGCTCGAGACTAGCGGGGGAAACAACCTACGAGCAGTACTTC. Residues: CASSSRLAGETTYEQYF.

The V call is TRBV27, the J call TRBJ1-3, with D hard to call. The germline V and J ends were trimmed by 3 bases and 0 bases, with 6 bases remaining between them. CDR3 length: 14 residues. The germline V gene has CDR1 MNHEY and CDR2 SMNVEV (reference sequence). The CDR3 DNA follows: TGTGCCAGCAGTTTTTCCTCCTCTGGAAACACCATATATTTT. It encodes CASSFSSSGNTIYF.

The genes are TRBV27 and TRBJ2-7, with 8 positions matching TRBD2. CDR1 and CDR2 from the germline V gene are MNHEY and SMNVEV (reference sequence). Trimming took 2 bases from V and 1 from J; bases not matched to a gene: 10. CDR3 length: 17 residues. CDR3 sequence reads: CASSLLSGGLGSYEQYF. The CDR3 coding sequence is TGTGCCAGCAGTTTACTAAGCGGGGGACTCGGATCCTACGAGCAGTACTTC.

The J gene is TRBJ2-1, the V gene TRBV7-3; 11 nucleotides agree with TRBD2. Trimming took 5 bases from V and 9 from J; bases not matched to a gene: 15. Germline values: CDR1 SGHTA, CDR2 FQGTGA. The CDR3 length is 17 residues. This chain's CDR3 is CASSPPLGLAGGSEQFF. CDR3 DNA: TGTGCCAGCAGCCCTCCATTGGGGCTAGCGGGAGGCAGTGAGCAGTTCTTC. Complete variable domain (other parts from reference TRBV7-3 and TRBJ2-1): GAGVSQTPSNKVTEKGKYVELRCDPISGHTALYWYRQSLGQGPEFLIYFQGTGAADDSGLPNDRFFAVRPEGSVSTLKIQRTERGDSAVYLCASSPPLGLAGGSEQFFGPGTRLTVL.

The CDR3 is CASSVSRQGFGEQYF. CDR3 bases: TGTGCCAGCAGTGTATCTAGGCAGGGGTTCGGCGAGCAGTACTTC. The V gene is TRBV6-1, the J gene TRBJ2-7, with D maybe TRBD1 (6 bases). The CDR3 extends over 15 amino acids. Germline-derived CDR1 and CDR2 are MNHNS and SASEGT. V was clipped by 4 bases and J by 6 bases, with 19 bases between them.

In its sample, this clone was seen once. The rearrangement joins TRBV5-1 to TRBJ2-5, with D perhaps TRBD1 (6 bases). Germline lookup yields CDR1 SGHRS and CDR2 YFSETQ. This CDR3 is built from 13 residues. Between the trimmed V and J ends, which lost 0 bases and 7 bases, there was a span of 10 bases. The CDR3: CASSLDRERTQYF. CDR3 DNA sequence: TGCGCCAGCAGCTTGGACAGGGAACGGACCCAGTACTTC.

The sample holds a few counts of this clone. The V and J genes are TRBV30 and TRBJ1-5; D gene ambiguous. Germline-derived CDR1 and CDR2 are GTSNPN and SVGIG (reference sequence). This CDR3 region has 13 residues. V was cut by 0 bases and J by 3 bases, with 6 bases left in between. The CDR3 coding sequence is TGTGCCTGGAGTGTACGGGACAATCAGCCCCAGCATTTT. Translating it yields CAWSVRDNQPQHF. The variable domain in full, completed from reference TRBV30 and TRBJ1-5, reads SQTIHQWPATLVQPVGSPLSLECTVEGTSNPNLYWYRQAAGRGLQLLFYSVGIGQISSEVPQNLSASRPQDRQFILSSKKLLLSDSGFYLCAWSVRDNQPQHFGDGTRLSIL.

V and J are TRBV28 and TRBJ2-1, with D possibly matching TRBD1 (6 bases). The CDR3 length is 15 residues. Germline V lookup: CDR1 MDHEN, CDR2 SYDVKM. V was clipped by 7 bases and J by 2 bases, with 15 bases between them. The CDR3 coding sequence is TGTGCCAGCATTACGTCCGGGACACCCTACAATGAGCAGTTCTTC. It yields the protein CASITSGTPYNEQFF.

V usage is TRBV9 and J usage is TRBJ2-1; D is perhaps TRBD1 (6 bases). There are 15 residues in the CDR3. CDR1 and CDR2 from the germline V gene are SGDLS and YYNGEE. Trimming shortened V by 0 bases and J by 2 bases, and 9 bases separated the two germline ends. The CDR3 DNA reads TGTGCCAGCAGCGTAGACAGGGTGCCCTACAATGAGCAGTTCTTC. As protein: CASSVDRVPYNEQFF.

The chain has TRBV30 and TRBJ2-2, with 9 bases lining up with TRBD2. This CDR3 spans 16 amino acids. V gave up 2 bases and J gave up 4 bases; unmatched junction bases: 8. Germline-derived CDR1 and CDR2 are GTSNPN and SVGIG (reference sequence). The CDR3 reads CAWSHGWRGGTGELFF. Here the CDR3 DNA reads TGTGCCTGGAGTCACGGCTGGCGGGGGGGCACCGGGGAGCTGTTTTTT.

CDR3 loop: CASSLAQGPSYEQYF. CDR3 bases: TGTGCCAGCAGCTTGGCCCAGGGTCCCTCCTACGAGCAGTACTTC. The chain has TRBV5-4 and TRBJ2-7, with D possibly matching TRBD1 (5 bases). Deletions cut 0 bases from V and 0 bases from J, with 10 bases between. The germline V gene has CDR1 SGHNT and CDR2 YYREEE (reference sequence). The length of the CDR3 is 15 residues.

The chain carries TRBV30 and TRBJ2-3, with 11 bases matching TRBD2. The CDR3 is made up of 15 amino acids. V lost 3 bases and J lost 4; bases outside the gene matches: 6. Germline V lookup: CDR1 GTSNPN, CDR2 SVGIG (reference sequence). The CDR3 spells CAWSEGLADADTQYF. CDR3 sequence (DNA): TGTGCCTGGAGCGAGGGACTAGCGGATGCAGATACGCAGTATTTT.

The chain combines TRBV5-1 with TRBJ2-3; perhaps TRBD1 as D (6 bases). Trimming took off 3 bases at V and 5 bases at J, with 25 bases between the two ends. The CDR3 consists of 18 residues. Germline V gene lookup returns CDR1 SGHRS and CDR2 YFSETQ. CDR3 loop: CASSSESLTRGWKDTQYF. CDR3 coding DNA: TGCGCCAGCAGCTCCGAAAGCCTCACCAGGGGATGGAAAGATACGCAGTATTTT.

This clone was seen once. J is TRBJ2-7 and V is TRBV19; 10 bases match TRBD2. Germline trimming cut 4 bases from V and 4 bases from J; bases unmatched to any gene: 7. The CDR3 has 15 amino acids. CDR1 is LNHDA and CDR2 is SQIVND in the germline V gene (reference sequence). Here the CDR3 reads CASSTQAGGGYEQYF. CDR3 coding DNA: TGTGCCAGTAGTACTCAAGCGGGAGGGGGGTACGAGCAGTACTTC.

The CDR3 here is CASLSGGAGGEQFF. CDR3 in DNA: TGCGCCAGCCTTAGCGGGGGGGCCGGAGGTGAGCAGTTCTTC. The V call is TRBV10-2, the J call TRBJ2-1, with 11 positions matching TRBD2. The ends lost 8 bases at V and 9 bases at J; junction bases unmatched: 9. The CDR3 is made up of 14 amino acids. The germline V gene has CDR1 WSHSY and CDR2 SAAADI.